The sequence of this T cell receptor (beta chain) was determined in a study of blood T cell repertoires in COVID-19. Study-wide context: From T cells, B-cell-depleted T cells, or PBMCs came the material, which was cDNA or gDNA.

As handled by the study authors: Reference gene primer amplification gave estimated nucleated cell counts. Method: immunoSEQ multiplex PCR; TCRdb's copy keeps in-frame clones and lacks some. The DNA gave D and trimming, while V, J and clone size come from that table. This table has some 240,000 clones, 80% appearing once. The CDR3 spans 15 residues. Germline V gives CDR1 LNHDA, CDR2 SQIVND (reference sequence). V shed 5 bases and J shed 4 bases, with 14 bases lying between them. The chain joins TRBV19 to TRBJ1-4, with a possible D match to TRBD1 (6 bases). This receptor was identified in a human donor in a cohort sampled during active COVID-19. The sequencing input was peripheral blood. The DNA for the CDR3 is TGTGCCAGTAGTCCGACGACAGGTGGTAATGAAAAACTGTTTTTT. It is translated as CASSPTTGGNEKLFF.